This is a list of T cell receptor beta chains from one sample in a study of shared clonotypes between healthy human individuals. Sequenced by immunoSEQ multiplex PCR; TCRdb stores in-frame clones only, minus some. The table records about 2.1 million clones, around 95% of them present only once. Sequencing was done on a sample of naive CD8+ T cells from PBMCs. These receptors were obtained from a young man in good health. Some clones in this sample may be carry-over from other donors' samples. Both conserved end residues are part of each CDR3. The D gene is left open where the match is weak. Part of the rows lack a size; the others show once, few, many or a class for expanded clones.

size: -
V: TRBV28
J: TRBJ2-7
D: TRBD2
DNA: TGTGCCAGCAGTTTTGGGGGCTCGGGCCTAGCGGGGTACGAGCAGTACTTC
CDR3: CASSFGGSGLAGYEQYF

size: -
V: TRBV27
J: TRBJ1-2
D: -
DNA: TGTGCCAGCAGTTTGATGGGGGAGGGCAGGGACTACTATGGCTACACCTTC
CDR3: CASSLMGEGRDYYGYTF

size: -
V: TRBV7-2
J: TRBJ2-1
D: TRBD2
DNA: TGTGCCAGCAGCTTAACTAGCGGGTTTATCCATGAGCAGTTCTTC
CDR3: CASSLTSGFIHEQFF

size: -
V: TRBV27
J: TRBJ2-7
D: -
DNA: TGTGCCAGCAGTTTAGTAGCTAGCCGGTACGAGCAGTACTTC
CDR3: CASSLVASRYEQYF

size: -
V: TRBV6-1
J: TRBJ1-5
D: -
DNA: TGTGCCAGCAGTGAAATCACTAATAGCAATCAGCCCCAGCATTTT
CDR3: CASSEITNSNQPQHF

size: -
V: TRBV19
J: TRBJ1-2
D: TRBD1
DNA: TGTGCCAGTAGGGACAGGGGGTTATATGGCTACACCTTC
CDR3: CASRDRGLYGYTF

size: once
V: TRBV29-1
J: TRBJ2-5
D: TRBD2
DNA: TGCAGCGTTGAAGGGGGGGAGGGCCCCACCAGGGAGACCCAGTACTTC
CDR3: CSVEGGEGPTRETQYF

size: -
V: TRBV29-1
J: TRBJ1-1
D: -
DNA: TGCAGCGTGACTAAAGGGCCTGCCTTGGGCACTGAAGCTTTCTTT
CDR3: CSVTKGPALGTEAFF

size: -
V: TRBV10-2
J: TRBJ1-3
D: -
DNA: TGCGCCAGCAGTGACCCCTCGAACACCATATATTTT
CDR3: CASSDPSNTIYF

size: -
V: TRBV28
J: TRBJ1-2
D: -
DNA: TGTGCCAGCAGCCACGGGGAGGACTATGGCTACACCTTC
CDR3: CASSHGEDYGYTF

size: once
V: TRBV28
J: TRBJ2-7
D: TRBD1
DNA: TGTGCCAGCAGAAAGGGACAGGGGAGATACGAGCAGTACTTC
CDR3: CASRKGQGRYEQYF

size: -
V: TRBV13
J: TRBJ2-7
D: TRBD2
DNA: TGTGCCATCAGTGTGGGGACTAGCGGCTACGAGCAGTACTTC
CDR3: CAISVGTSGYEQYF

size: -
V: TRBV4-1
J: TRBJ2-3
D: -
DNA: TGCGCCAGCAGCCCTCGGCTAGTGAAGGTCAACACAGATACGCAGTATTTT
CDR3: CASSPRLVKVNTDTQYF

size: -
V: TRBV11-2
J: TRBJ1-1
D: -
DNA: TGTGCCAGCAGCTTAGGCGGGGAGGCCGAAGCTTTCTTT
CDR3: CASSLGGEAEAFF

size: -
V: TRBV27
J: TRBJ2-1
D: -
DNA: TGTGCCAGCAGGCCTGGGACCTACTACAATGAGCAGTTCTTC
CDR3: CASRPGTYYNEQFF

size: -
V: TRBV28
J: TRBJ1-2
D: -
DNA: TGTGCCAGCAGTTTAGAGTCCGGAATTAACTATGGCTACACCTTC
CDR3: CASSLESGINYGYTF

size: -
V: TRBV19
J: TRBJ2-7
D: -
DNA: TGTGCCAGTAGTCCCCCGGGGACTGACTACGAGCAGTACTTC
CDR3: CASSPPGTDYEQYF

size: -
V: TRBV5-4
J: TRBJ1-3
D: -
DNA: TGTGCCAGCAGCTTGGGACAGTCTGGAAACACCATATATTTT
CDR3: CASSLGQSGNTIYF

size: -
V: TRBV25-1
J: TRBJ2-7
D: -
DNA: TGTGCCAGCAGTGTCTCCTACGAGCAGTACTTC
CDR3: CASSVSYEQYF

size: -
V: TRBV15
J: TRBJ2-1
D: TRBD2
DNA: TGTGCCGCGACTAGCGGGAGGGGTAATGAGCAGTTCTTC
CDR3: CAATSGRGNEQFF

size: -
V: TRBV27
J: TRBJ2-5
D: -
DNA: TGTGCCAGCGGTCGATTAGGGTGGGAGACCCAGTACTTC
CDR3: CASGRLGWETQYF

size: -
V: TRBV10-3
J: TRBJ2-1
D: TRBD2
DNA: TGTGCCATCACTGGCGGGAGGGGGATGGGGGATGAGCAGTTCTTC
CDR3: CAITGGRGMGDEQFF

size: -
V: TRBV11-2
J: TRBJ2-1
D: -
DNA: TGTGCCAGCAGCTTAATCCGAGGACTTCCTCCCTACAATGAGCAGTTCTTC
CDR3: CASSLIRGLPPYNEQFF

size: -
V: TRBV6-1
J: TRBJ2-7
D: -
DNA: TGTGCCAGCAGTGTTGACAGGACCAGCTCCTACGAGCAGTACTTC
CDR3: CASSVDRTSSYEQYF

size: -
V: TRBV27
J: TRBJ2-7
D: TRBD2
DNA: TGTGCCAGCACTTTATTAGCGGGGACGACGATCGAGCAGTACTTC
CDR3: CASTLLAGTTIEQYF

size: -
V: TRBV4-2
J: TRBJ2-4
D: -
DNA: TGTGCCAGCAGCCAAGGCGTCAAAAACATTCAGTACTTC
CDR3: CASSQGVKNIQYF

size: -
V: TRBV30
J: TRBJ1-2
D: -
DNA: TGTGCCTGGAGGGTCGCGGGATTTGGCTACACCTTC
CDR3: CAWRVAGFGYTF

size: -
V: TRBV28
J: TRBJ2-1
D: TRBD2
DNA: TGTGCCAGCAGTTTGGGACTAGCGGGAGGATATGAGCAGTTCTTC
CDR3: CASSLGLAGGYEQFF

size: once
V: TRBV10-3
J: TRBJ2-7
D: -
DNA: TGTGCCATCTCCCTGGGGGTAACCTACGAGCAGTACTTC
CDR3: CAISLGVTYEQYF

size: -
V: TRBV27
J: TRBJ2-1
D: TRBD2
DNA: TGTGCCAGCCGGACTAGCGGGAACCAATACAATGAGCAGTTCTTC
CDR3: CASRTSGNQYNEQFF

size: -
V: TRBV6-6
J: TRBJ1-5
D: -
DNA: TGTGCCAGCAGGGCTGGGGGGGGACAGCCCCAGCATTTT
CDR3: CASRAGGGQPQHF

size: -
V: TRBV15
J: TRBJ2-7
D: TRBD1
DNA: TGTGCCACCGGAAGACAGGGGTGGGAGCAGTACTTC
CDR3: CATGRQGWEQYF

size: -
V: TRBV11-2
J: TRBJ2-1
D: -
DNA: TGTGCCAGCAGTCCTGGAGCCGCCACTGAGCAGTTCTTC
CDR3: CASSPGAATEQFF

size: once
V: TRBV6-1
J: TRBJ2-1
D: TRBD2
DNA: TGTGCCAGCAGTGAACTACTAGCGGCTTGGAATGAGCAGTTCTTC
CDR3: CASSELLAAWNEQFF

size: -
V: TRBV27
J: TRBJ1-1
D: TRBD1
DNA: TGTGCCAGCAGTTTAACTACAGGGGGCACTGAAGCTTTCTTT
CDR3: CASSLTTGGTEAFF

size: -
V: TRBV27
J: TRBJ1-4
D: TRBD1
DNA: TGTGCCAGCAGTTTCCTGGGACAGGGGGCGTTGAATGAAAAACTGTTTTTT
CDR3: CASSFLGQGALNEKLFF

size: -
V: TRBV11-2
J: TRBJ2-6
D: TRBD1
DNA: TGTGCCAGCAGCTTAGAACCGACAGGGGTTTGGATCTCTGGGGCCAACGTCCTGACTTTC
CDR3: CASSLEPTGVWISGANVLTF

size: -
V: TRBV13
J: TRBJ2-4
D: -
DNA: TGTGCCAGCAGGCTAGGAGGAGTAGCCCTTGGTAACATTCAGTACTTC
CDR3: CASRLGGVALGNIQYF

size: -
V: TRBV9
J: TRBJ2-5
D: TRBD1
DNA: TGTGCCAGCAGCACCCAACAGGGGTACGGTGAGACCCAGTACTTC
CDR3: CASSTQQGYGETQYF

size: -
V: TRBV19
J: TRBJ2-7
D: -
DNA: TGTGCCAGTACCTCAACAGATCTCTCCTACGAGCAGTACTTC
CDR3: CASTSTDLSYEQYF

size: -
V: TRBV7-6
J: TRBJ1-5
D: -
DNA: TGTGCCAGCAGCTTAGTTGAGAATCAGCCCCAGCATTTT
CDR3: CASSLVENQPQHF

size: -
V: TRBV6-5
J: TRBJ1-5
D: -
DNA: TGTGCCAGCAGTCCAGGGGCCGGGCAGCCCCAGCATTTT
CDR3: CASSPGAGQPQHF

size: few
V: TRBV6-5
J: TRBJ1-1
D: -
DNA: TGTGCCAGCAGTCACACACCTGGCTGGGACACTGAAGCTTTCTTT
CDR3: CASSHTPGWDTEAFF

size: -
V: TRBV5-1
J: TRBJ2-7
D: TRBD2
DNA: TGCGCCAGCAGCGTGACACTAGCGGGAATTAAGAACGAGCAGTACTTC
CDR3: CASSVTLAGIKNEQYF

size: -
V: TRBV11-2
J: TRBJ2-1
D: -
DNA: TGTGCCAGCAGCTTCAGCCCGCTAGCCGGGAACCATGAGCAGTTCTTC
CDR3: CASSFSPLAGNHEQFF

size: -
V: TRBV28
J: TRBJ2-5
D: -
DNA: TGTGCCAGCAGTCCCGTAGGCAGACACCAAGAGACCCAGTACTTC
CDR3: CASSPVGRHQETQYF

size: once
V: TRBV29-1
J: TRBJ2-1
D: -
DNA: TGCAGCGTTGAACCCCAGCCAAAGCAGTTCTTC
CDR3: CSVEPQPKQFF

size: -
V: TRBV9
J: TRBJ2-7
D: -
DNA: TGTGCCAGCAGCGCCGGCAGGAGCTCCTACGAGCAGTACTTC
CDR3: CASSAGRSSYEQYF

size: -
V: TRBV4-1
J: TRBJ2-2
D: TRBD1
DNA: TGCGCCAGCAGCCAAGACGACAGGGACACCGGGGAGCTGTTTTTT
CDR3: CASSQDDRDTGELFF

size: -
V: TRBV27
J: TRBJ2-7
D: -
DNA: TGTGCCAGCAGTTCGGACAGATCATCTTCCTACGAGCAGTACTTC
CDR3: CASSSDRSSSYEQYF